This T cell receptor (beta chain) was captured in a study of technical replicates of blood from a few donors. This CDR3 comprises 16 residues. V was clipped by 7 bases and J by 5 bases, with 21 bases between them. From germline, CDR1 is LNHDA and CDR2 SQIVND (reference sequence). Produced via immunoSEQ multiplex PCR; TCRdb's table is partial and in-frame only. The sample includes tens of thousands of clones, more than 90% of them seen just once. V usage is TRBV19 and J usage is TRBJ1-5; D perhaps matches TRBD1 (6 bases). The specimen was T cells isolated from PBMCs. The sequence was obtained from a human donor in good health. The CDR3 sequence is CASINMAGRGDQPQHF. CDR3 in DNA: TGTGCCAGTATTAATATGGCGGGCAGGGGCGATCAGCCCCAGCATTTT.